This record concerns one T cell receptor beta chain sequence. What it binds is unknown. The study ran its PCR with 60 Vbeta and 13 Jbeta primers. The repertoire was sequenced with immunoSEQ multiplex PCR; TCRdb's copy has only in-frame clones and lacks some. In the table there are about 150,000 clones, roughly 85% of which are singletons. This sample was taken from a study of cytomegalovirus exposure and HLA in healthy donors. Study findings and constraints: Cytomegalovirus-associated status was assigned to around 160 TCR beta chains. Several of the most significant clusters appeared, in a later analysis, to be linked to common viral pathogens. The number of N-insertions in an Asian-associated ancestry cluster was reportedly below the roughly 620-donor mean in a later analysis.

This CDR3 contains 14 residues. Germline V gene lookup returns CDR1 SQVTM and CDR2 ANQGSEA. Deletions cut 6 bases from V and 0 bases from J, with 9 bases between. The chain has TRBV29-1 and TRBJ2-6; D is possibly TRBD1 (6 bases). Sequencing was done on a sample of PBMCs. The sequence was obtained from a middle-aged man in good health and CMV-seropositive. CDR3 sequence reads: CSVGQSSGANVLTF. CDR3 DNA sequence: TGCAGCGTCGGACAGAGCTCTGGGGCCAACGTCCTGACTTTC.